The 15 T cell receptor beta chains below come from one sample, sequenced in a study of shared clonotypes between healthy human individuals. Data came from immunoSEQ multiplex PCR; TCRdb stores just in-frame clones and leaves some out. The table shows under 1,900,000 clones, with just under 99% occurring only once. Input material: naive CD4+ T cells sorted from blood. Regarding subset: CD45RA+ positively selected. The receptors originated from a man younger than 45 in good health.

The gene calls are TRBV5-4 and TRBJ2-2; D is uncertain. CDR3 size: 16 residues. The germline CDR1 and CDR2 sequences are SGHNT and YYREEE (reference sequence). V dropped 0 bases and J dropped 0 bases, with 9 bases sitting between them. Here the CDR3 DNA reads TGTGCCAGCAGCTTGGCCGGACGGTCGAACACCGGGGAGCTGTTTTTT. The encoded protein is CASSLAGRSNTGELFF.

This chain links TRBV5-4 with TRBJ2-4; maybe TRBD2 (5 bases). Germline CDR1 SGHNT, CDR2 YYREEE (reference sequence). V lost 0 bases and J 3 bases, leaving 7 bases between the germline ends. CDR3 size: 14 residues. The CDR3 bases are TGTGCCAGCAGCTTGGGGGGAGTCAAAAACATTCAGTACTTC. Amino acid sequence: CASSLGGVKNIQYF.

This rearrangement joins TRBV9 to TRBJ2-1, with a weak D call TRBD2 (6 bases). The germline V gene encodes CDR1 SGDLS and CDR2 YYNGEE. The CDR3 contains 14 residues. Trimming cost V 1 base and J 6 bases, with 11 bases left between them. The CDR3 loop is CASSVSRESNEQFF. CDR3 DNA sequence: TGTGCCAGCAGCGTATCCCGGGAGAGCAATGAGCAGTTCTTC.

This chain uses TRBV19 with TRBJ2-1; 8 bases fit TRBD2. Germline values: CDR1 LNHDA, CDR2 SQIVND (reference sequence). This CDR3 is 18 amino acids long. With V trimmed by 3 bases and J by 3 bases, 13 bases remained unmatched. Here the CDR3 reads CASSILYQRERFYNEQFF. Written as DNA, the CDR3 is TGTGCCAGTAGTATCCTTTATCAGCGGGAGAGGTTCTACAATGAGCAGTTCTTC.

V and J are TRBV29-1 and TRBJ2-5; D perhaps matches TRBD2 (5 bases). Germline V CDR1 and CDR2: SQVTM, ANQGSEA. The CDR3 runs to 10 residues. The V gene lost 6 bases and the J gene lost 7 bases, with 9 bases spanning the gap. CDR3 DNA: TGCAGCGTCGTCGGAGGGACCCAGTACTTC. This encodes CSVVGGTQYF.

The chain has TRBV18 and TRBJ2-7; D remains unclear. Germline CDR1 and CDR2: KGHSH and LQKENI. Trimming pared 0 bases from V and 3 bases from J, leaving 9 bases between. The length of the CDR3 is 14 residues. CDR3 coding DNA: TGTGCCAGCTCACCACCGGGCAATAACTACGAGCAGTACTTC. It codes for CASSPPGNNYEQYF.

The genes are TRBV18 and TRBJ1-1; a weak D match, TRBD1 (6 bases). The CDR3 has 15 amino acids. Trimming removed 5 bases at V and 1 base at J, with 14 bases between. The germline CDR1 and CDR2 sequences are KGHSH and LQKENI. CDR3 amino acids: CASSARTAQNTEAFF. The CDR3, as DNA: TGTGCCAGCTCAGCAAGGACAGCTCAGAACACTGAAGCTTTCTTT. Combining the CDR3 with reference TRBV18 and TRBJ1-1 gives the whole variable domain NAGVMQNPRHLVRRRGQEARLRCSPMKGHSHVYWYRQLPEEGLKFMVYLQKENIIDESGMPKERFSAEFPKEGPSILRIQQVVRGDSAAYFCASSARTAQNTEAFFGQGTRLTVV.

V gene TRBV10-1 combines with J gene TRBJ2-3; 7 bases map to TRBD2. Trimming removed 0 bases from V and 0 bases from J; junction bases left unmatched: 3. Germline CDR1 is WNHNN and CDR2 is SYGVQD (reference sequence). The CDR3 covers 16 residues. The CDR3, as DNA: TGCGCCAGCAGTGAGTCTAGCGGGCGTAGCACAGATACGCAGTATTTT. Translating it yields CASSESSGRSTDTQYF.

V is TRBV5-1 and J is TRBJ2-1; 7 bases are a match to TRBD1. CDR1 is SGHRS and CDR2 is YFSETQ in the germline V gene. Trimming removed 4 bases from V and 3 bases from J; junction bases left unmatched: 13. This CDR3 has 17 amino acids. The CDR3, as DNA: TGCGCCAGCAGCGTTGCATCCGGGACAGAGAGCTACAATGAGCAGTTCTTC. Protein sequence: CASSVASGTESYNEQFF. The full variable domain, its missing parts supplied by reference TRBV5-1 and TRBJ2-1, is KAGVTQTPRYLIKTRGQQVTLSCSPISGHRSVSWYQQTPGQGLQFLFEYFSETQRNKGNFPGRFSGRQFSNSRSEMNVSTLELGDSALYLCASSVASGTESYNEQFFGPGTRLTVL.

The J gene is TRBJ1-4, the V gene TRBV29-1; perhaps TRBD1 as D (5 bases). V shed 7 bases and J shed 0 bases, with 9 bases lying between them. Germline CDR1 reads SQVTM; CDR2 reads ANQGSEA. The CDR3 is 13 amino acids. CDR3 coding DNA: TGCAGCGCCAGGACACCAACTAATGAAAAACTGTTTTTT. Translation: CSARTPTNEKLFF.

The chain uses TRBV29-1 and TRBJ2-7, with 8 bases that match TRBD1. This CDR3 is 12 amino acids long. With 5 bases clipped from V and 4 bases from J, the junction kept 4 bases outside the gene matches. Germline assignment: CDR1 SQVTM and CDR2 ANQGSEA. This CDR3 reads CSVWTGSYEQYF. The DNA of the CDR3 is TGCAGCGTTTGGACAGGGAGTTACGAGCAGTACTTC.

V is TRBV5-4 and J is TRBJ2-5; D is unresolved. V was pared by 1 base and J by 2 bases, with 6 bases between. The CDR3 is made up of 13 amino acids. From germline, CDR1 is SGHNT and CDR2 YYREEE (reference sequence). The CDR3 coding sequence is TGTGCCAGCAGCTTGCAGTCTCAAGAGACCCAGTACTTC. It codes for CASSLQSQETQYF.

The rearrangement links TRBV9 to TRBJ2-2; 7 bases are a match to TRBD2. The CDR3 sequence is 18 residues long. Germline V lookup: CDR1 SGDLS, CDR2 YYNGEE. V lost 3 bases, J lost 4 bases, and 15 bases stayed unmatched. CDR3 in amino acids: CASSAHLAGGSLTGELFF. As DNA, the CDR3 is TGTGCCAGCAGCGCCCACTTAGCTGGCGGGAGCCTCACCGGGGAGCTGTTTTTT.

This clone was seen once. The chain uses TRBV5-4 and TRBJ2-2, with 8 bases identical to TRBD2. CDR3 length: 15 amino acids. Germline CDR1 and CDR2: SGHNT and YYREEE (reference sequence). The ends lost 4 bases at V and 0 bases at J; junction bases unmatched: 2. The CDR3 DNA follows: TGTGCCAGCAGCCGGGGACTAGCGAACACCGGGGAGCTGTTTTTT. Translating it yields CASSRGLANTGELFF.

The genes are TRBV9 and TRBJ2-4, with D possibly TRBD1 on 5 matching bases. The CDR3 length is 18 residues. The V end lost 0 bases, the J end lost 3 bases, and 19 bases lay between the germline ends. The germline V gene encodes CDR1 SGDLS and CDR2 YYNGEE. In nucleotides, the CDR3 is TGTGCCAGCAGCGTAGGATCCCAGGGCCGTTACGACAAAAACATTCAGTACTTC. Residues: CASSVGSQGRYDKNIQYF.